This TCR beta chain appears in the sequencing data of a study of blood T cells in healthy people across ages. Findings and caveats of the study: The CMV status of each donor remained undetermined, and this could have confounded shifts in expanded clonotypes.

The germline CDR1 and CDR2 sequences are SSHAT and FNYEAQ (reference sequence). This CDR3 is built from 15 residues. After removal of 5 bases from V and 1 base from J, the junction contained 7 bases not matched to a gene. With respect to this clonotype: Antigen specificity is unknown.

Samples each had at least 5.5 micrograms of total RNA extracted. A sample-barcoded 5' primer and a J-beta primer mix were used in a second PCR of roughly 6 to 11 cycles. TCRdb reprocessed the 5' RACE reads via MiXCR and lists one record per CDR3 protein. The sample includes fewer than 650,000 distinct CDR3 sequences, approximately 26% seen only once; the top ten take approximately 3.6%. The same sample was also used in a study of T cells of mothers and their children. As that report states: The M1S primer of the second PCR added sample barcodes and 2-4 random nucleotides.

This TCR derives from a boy aged 2-15 years in good health. J is TRBJ2-5 and V is TRBV7-7; TRBD1 agrees at 7 bases. The sequencing input was blood. In nucleotides, the CDR3 is TGTGCCAGCAGCAGGGACAGCTTACTCCAAGAGACCCAGTACTTC. As protein: CASSRDSLLQETQYF.